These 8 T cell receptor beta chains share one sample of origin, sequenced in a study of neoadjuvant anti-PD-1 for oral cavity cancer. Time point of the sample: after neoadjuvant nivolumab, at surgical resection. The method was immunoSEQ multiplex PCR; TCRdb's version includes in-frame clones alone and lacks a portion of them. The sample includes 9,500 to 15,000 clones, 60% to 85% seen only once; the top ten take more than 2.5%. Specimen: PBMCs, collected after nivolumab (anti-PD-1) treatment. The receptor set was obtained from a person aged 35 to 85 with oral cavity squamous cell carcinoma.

CDR3 sequence reads: CASSQDRDGYTF. CDR3 nucleotides: TGTGCCAGCAGCCAAGATCGGGATGGCTACACCTTC. This chain links TRBV14 with TRBJ1-2, with D unresolved. V dropped 0 bases and J dropped 6 bases, with 5 bases sitting between them. This CDR3 spans 12 amino acids. The germline gives CDR1 SGHDN, CDR2 FVKESK.

CDR3 sequence: CASSLASLGRNTEAFF. In DNA, the CDR3 is TGTGCCAGCAGCTTAGCCTCTCTGGGAAGGAACACTGAAGCTTTCTTT. V and J are TRBV7-9 and TRBJ1-1; D gene ambiguous. There are 16 residues in the CDR3. The germline gives CDR1 SEHNR, CDR2 FQNEAQ (reference sequence). Trimming took off 0 bases at V and 1 base at J, with 12 bases between the two ends.

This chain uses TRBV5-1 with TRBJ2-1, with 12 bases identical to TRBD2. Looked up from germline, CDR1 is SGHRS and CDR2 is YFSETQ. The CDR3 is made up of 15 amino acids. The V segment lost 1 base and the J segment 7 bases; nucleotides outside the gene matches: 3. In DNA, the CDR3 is TGCGCCAGCAGCTTGACTAGCGGGAGGCCTAATGAGCAGTTCTTC. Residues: CASSLTSGRPNEQFF.

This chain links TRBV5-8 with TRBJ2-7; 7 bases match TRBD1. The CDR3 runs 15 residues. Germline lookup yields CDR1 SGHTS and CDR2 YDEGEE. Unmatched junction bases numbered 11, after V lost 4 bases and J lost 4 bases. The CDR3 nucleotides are TGTGCCAGCAGCCACATCAGGGACAGAGAATACGAGCAGTACTTC. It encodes CASSHIRDREYEQYF.

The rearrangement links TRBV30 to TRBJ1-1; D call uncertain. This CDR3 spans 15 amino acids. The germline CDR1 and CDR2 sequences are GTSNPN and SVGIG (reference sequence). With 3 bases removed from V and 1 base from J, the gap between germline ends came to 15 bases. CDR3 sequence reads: CAWRPSLAGNTEAFF. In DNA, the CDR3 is TGTGCCTGGAGACCATCCCTGGCAGGGAACACTGAAGCTTTCTTT.

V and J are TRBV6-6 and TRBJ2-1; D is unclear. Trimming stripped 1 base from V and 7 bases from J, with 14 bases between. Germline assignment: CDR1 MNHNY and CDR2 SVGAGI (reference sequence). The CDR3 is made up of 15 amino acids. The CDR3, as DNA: TGTGCCAGCAGTTACTTGGAGAGGTCTCGGAATGAGCAGTTCTTC. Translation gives CASSYLERSRNEQFF.

This CDR3 is CASSDERYEQYF. Here the CDR3 DNA reads TGTGCCAGCAGCGATGAGAGATACGAGCAGTACTTC. V gene TRBV5-4 combines with J gene TRBJ2-7, with unresolved D. CDR3 length: 12 amino acids. Deletions cut 4 bases from V and 4 bases from J, with 9 bases between. Germline CDR1 and CDR2: SGHNT and YYREEE (reference sequence).

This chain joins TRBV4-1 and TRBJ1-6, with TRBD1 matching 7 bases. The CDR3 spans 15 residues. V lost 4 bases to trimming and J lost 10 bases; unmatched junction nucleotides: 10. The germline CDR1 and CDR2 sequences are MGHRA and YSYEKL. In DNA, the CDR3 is TGCGCCAGCAGCCTTTCACTAACAGGGGACTCACCCCTCCACTTT. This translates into CASSLSLTGDSPLHF.